Sequencing of this T cell receptor (beta chain) was carried out in a study of glioma-infiltrating T cells. Across the whole study: Dexamethasone exposure before glioma surgery was limited to six or fewer days.

Using RNA template, CDR3s of TCR alpha and beta were amplified with iRepertoire arm-PCR. TCRdb used MiXCR to reprocess the multiplex PCR reads, holding one entry per CDR3 protein. Of more than 300,000 distinct CDR3 sequences listed, approximately 42% were seen once; the top ten hold more than 10%. Findings and limits, study-wide: CDR3 overlap between tissue and blood was very small. Tissue-blood divergence was below expectation in non-neoplastic patients, above in gliomas.

The germline CDR1 and CDR2 sequences are MNHEY and SVGAGI. The CDR3 spans 13 residues. The V and J ends lost 3 bases and 10 bases respectively, with 15 bases between them. For this clonotype: Antigen unknown. A much larger clone lies one base from this, so it may be a read error.

Input material: glioma tissue, nonneoplastic brain tissue, or PBMCs (not recorded which). The clonotype was recovered from a human donor with low-grade glioma or glioblastoma, undergoing nonglioma brain surgery, or in good health (not recorded which). This sequence joins TRBV6-5 and TRBJ1-1; D call uncertain. The CDR3 DNA is TGTGCCAGCAGTTATTTCCGGACCGTCGGAGCTTTCTTT. Its protein is CASSYFRTVGAFF.